A single T cell receptor (beta chain) is shown here with its context. These data are taken from a study of blood T cell repertoires in COVID-19. The overall study: Whether acute or convalescent, the COVID-19 samples came from the United States, Italy and Spain. The analysed material was cDNA or gDNA that came from T cells, B-cell-depleted T cells, or PBMCs.

Original processing methods: Estimated nucleated cell counts came from reference gene primer amplification. Using immunoSEQ multiplex PCR, the repertoire was profiled, and TCRdb retains in-frame clones only, with some absent. V and J calls and clone size follow that table, whereas D and trimming were derived from the DNA. The table shows 100,000 to 110,000 clones, with around four fifths occurring only once. This TCR was recovered from a man between 45 and 60 years old with active or convalescent COVID-19. Sequences were obtained from peripheral blood.

CDR3 in amino acids: CASTNPLGGGYEQYF. DNA for the CDR3: TGTGCCAGCACCAACCCTTTGGGGGGGGGCTACGAGCAGTACTTC. This chain uses TRBV6-5 with TRBJ2-7; TRBD2 aligns across 7 bases. Germline CDR1 and CDR2: MNHEY and SVGAGI. The CDR3 runs 15 residues. The V and J ends lost 7 bases and 3 bases, in that order; junction bases with no gene match: 12.